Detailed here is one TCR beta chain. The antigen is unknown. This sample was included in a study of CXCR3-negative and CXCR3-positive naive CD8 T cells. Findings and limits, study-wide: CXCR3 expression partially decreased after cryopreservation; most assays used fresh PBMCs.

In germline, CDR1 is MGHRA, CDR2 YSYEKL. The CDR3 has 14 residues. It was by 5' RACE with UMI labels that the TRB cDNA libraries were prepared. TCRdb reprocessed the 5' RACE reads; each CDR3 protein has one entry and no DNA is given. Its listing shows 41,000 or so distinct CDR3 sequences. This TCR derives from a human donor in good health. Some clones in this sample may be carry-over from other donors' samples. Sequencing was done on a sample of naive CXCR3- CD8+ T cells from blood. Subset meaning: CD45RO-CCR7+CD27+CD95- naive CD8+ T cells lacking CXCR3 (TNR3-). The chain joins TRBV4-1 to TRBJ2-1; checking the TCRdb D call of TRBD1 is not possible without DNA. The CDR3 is CASSQDRTFSEQFF.